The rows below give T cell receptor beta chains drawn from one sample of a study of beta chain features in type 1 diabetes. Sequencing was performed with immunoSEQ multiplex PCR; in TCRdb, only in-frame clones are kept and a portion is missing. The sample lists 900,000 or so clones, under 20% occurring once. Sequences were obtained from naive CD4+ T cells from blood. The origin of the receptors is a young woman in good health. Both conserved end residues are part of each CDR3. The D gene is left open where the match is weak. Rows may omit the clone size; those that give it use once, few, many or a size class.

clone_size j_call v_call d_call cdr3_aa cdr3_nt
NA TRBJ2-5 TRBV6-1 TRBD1 CASSRTGAQETQYF TGTGCCAGCAGTAGGACAGGGGCCCAAGAGACCCAGTACTTC
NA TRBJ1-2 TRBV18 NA CASSPTSGNYGYTF TGTGCCAGCTCACCCACGAGTGGGAACTATGGCTACACCTTC
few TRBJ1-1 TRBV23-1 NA CASTLKTSGNTEAFF TGCGCCAGCACTCTAAAGACGAGTGGGAACACTGAAGCTTTCTTT
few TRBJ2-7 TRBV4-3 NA CASSQDGGAYEQYF TGCGCCAGCAGCCAGGATGGTGGCGCCTACGAGCAGTACTTC
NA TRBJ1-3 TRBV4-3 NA CASSQTGSGNTIYF TGCGCCAGCAGCCAAACTGGTTCTGGAAACACCATATATTTT
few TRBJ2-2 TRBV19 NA CASSAGDATGELFF TGTGCCAGTAGTGCCGGGGATGCCACCGGGGAGCTGTTTTTT
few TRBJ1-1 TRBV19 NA CASSIGKIAFF TGTGCCAGTAGTATCGGAAAAATTGCTTTCTTT
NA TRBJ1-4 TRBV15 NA CATSRDSRTGYEKLFF TGTGCCACCAGCAGAGATAGTCGCACAGGGTATGAAAAACTGTTTTTT
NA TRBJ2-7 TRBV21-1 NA CASSAYRVYEQYF TGTGCCAGCAGCGCATATCGGGTTTACGAGCAGTACTTC
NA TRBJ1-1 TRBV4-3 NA CASSQDWGVKGILANTEAFF TGCGCCAGCAGCCAAGATTGGGGGGTGAAGGGGATTCTGGCGAACACTGAAGCTTTCTTT
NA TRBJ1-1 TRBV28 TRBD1 CASSLPTGAGDTEAFF TGTGCCAGCAGTTTACCGACAGGGGCGGGGGACACTGAAGCTTTCTTT
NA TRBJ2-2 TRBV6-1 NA CASRNQGTGELFF TGTGCCAGCAGGAACCAGGGGACCGGGGAGCTGTTTTTT
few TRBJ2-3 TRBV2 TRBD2 CASSERGGLANTDTQYF TGTGCCAGCAGTGAAAGGGGGGGACTAGCCAACACAGATACGCAGTATTTT
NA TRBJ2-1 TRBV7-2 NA CASSSDWSSYNEQFF TGTGCCAGCAGCTCGGACTGGAGCTCCTACAATGAGCAGTTCTTC
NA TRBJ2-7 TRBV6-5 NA CASSVGVTYEQYF TGTGCCAGCAGTGTCGGGGTCACCTACGAGCAGTACTTC
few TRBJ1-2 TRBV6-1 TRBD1 CASGLGQPLGYTF TGTGCCAGCGGCCTGGGACAGCCCCTGGGCTACACCTTC
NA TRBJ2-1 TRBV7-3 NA CASSSQGTPYNEQFF TGTGCCAGCAGCTCACAGGGAACTCCCTACAATGAGCAGTTCTTC
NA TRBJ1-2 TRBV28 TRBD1 CASSFVDRGNYGYTF TGTGCCAGCAGTTTCGTGGACAGGGGGAACTATGGCTACACCTTC
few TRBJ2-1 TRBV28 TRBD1 CASSPRTGGHEQFF TGTGCCAGCAGTCCTAGGACAGGGGGTCATGAGCAGTTCTTC
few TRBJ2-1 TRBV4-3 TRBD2 CASSQELAANNEQFF TGCGCCAGCAGCCAAGAACTAGCGGCGAACAATGAGCAGTTCTTC
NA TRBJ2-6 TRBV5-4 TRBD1 CASSLGQPSFGANVLTF TGTGCCAGCAGCCTGGGACAGCCGAGCTTTGGGGCCAACGTCCTGACTTTC
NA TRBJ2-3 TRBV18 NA CASSPQGNTDTQYF TGTGCCAGCTCACCGCAGGGGAACACAGATACGCAGTATTTT
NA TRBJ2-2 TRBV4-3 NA CASSQDRLEGGTGELFF TGCGCCAGCAGCCAAGATCGTCTAGAGGGCGGCACCGGGGAGCTGTTTTTT
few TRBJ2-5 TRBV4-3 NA CASSQYPSGLAGETQYF TGCGCCAGCAGCCAATATCCGAGCGGGCTGGCGGGAGAGACCCAGTACTTC